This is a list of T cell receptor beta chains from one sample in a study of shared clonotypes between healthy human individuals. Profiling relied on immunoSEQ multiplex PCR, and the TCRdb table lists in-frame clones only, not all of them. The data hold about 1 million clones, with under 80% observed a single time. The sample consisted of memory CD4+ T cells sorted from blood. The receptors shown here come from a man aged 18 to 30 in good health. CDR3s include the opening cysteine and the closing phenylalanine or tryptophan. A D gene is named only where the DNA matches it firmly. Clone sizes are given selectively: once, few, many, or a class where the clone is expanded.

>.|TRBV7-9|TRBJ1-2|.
CASSPGRAPSGGYTF
TGTGCCAGCAGCCCTGGCAGGGCCCCCTCGGGGGGCTACACCTTC
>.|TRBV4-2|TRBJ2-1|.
CASSQDLTGREQFF
TGTGCCAGCAGCCAAGATTTAACAGGCCGGGAGCAGTTCTTC
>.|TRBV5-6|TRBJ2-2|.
CASIARSPNPNTGELFF
TGTGCCAGCATTGCCAGGAGCCCGAACCCGAACACCGGGGAGCTGTTTTTT
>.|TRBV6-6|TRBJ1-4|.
CASSYLGPDNEKLFF
TGTGCCAGCAGTTACCTGGGACCGGATAATGAAAAACTGTTTTTT
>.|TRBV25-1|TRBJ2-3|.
CASSASAGFGPDTQYF
TGTGCCAGCAGTGCCTCGGCAGGGTTCGGCCCAGATACGCAGTATTTT
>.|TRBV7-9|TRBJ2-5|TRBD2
CASTRPTVAGVETQYF
TGTGCCAGCACCAGACCCACCGTAGCGGGAGTTGAGACCCAGTACTTC
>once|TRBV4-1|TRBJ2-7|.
CASSQEGPGSYEQYF
TGCGCCAGCAGCCAAGAAGGCCCGGGGTCCTACGAGCAGTACTTC
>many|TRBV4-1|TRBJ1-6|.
CASSQTTLNSPLHF
TGCGCCAGCAGCCAAACGACCCTTAATTCACCCCTCCACTTT
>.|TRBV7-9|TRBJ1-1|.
CASSYQQGGTEAFF
TGTGCCAGCAGCTACCAACAGGGCGGCACTGAAGCTTTCTTT
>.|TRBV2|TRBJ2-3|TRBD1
CASAQGGTDTQYF
TGTGCCAGCGCACAGGGGGGCACAGATACGCAGTATTTT
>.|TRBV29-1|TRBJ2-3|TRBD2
CSVGSSGYTDTQYF
TGCAGCGTTGGGTCTAGCGGGTACACAGATACGCAGTATTTT
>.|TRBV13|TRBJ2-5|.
CASSLDTQETQYF
TGTGCCAGCAGCTTAGACACCCAAGAGACCCAGTACTTC
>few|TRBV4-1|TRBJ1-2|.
CASSQDQGNYGYTF
TGCGCCAGCAGCCAAGACCAGGGGAACTATGGCTACACCTTC
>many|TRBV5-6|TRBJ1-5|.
CASSSMTGQSNQPQHF
TGTGCCAGCAGCTCAATGACAGGCCAGAGCAATCAGCCCCAGCATTTT
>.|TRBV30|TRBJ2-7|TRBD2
CAWSVLASGGLPYEQYF
TGTGCCTGGAGTGTGTTGGCTAGCGGGGGTCTACCCTACGAGCAGTACTTC
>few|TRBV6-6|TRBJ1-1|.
CASRLTENTEAFF
TGTGCCAGCAGACTCACAGAGAACACTGAAGCTTTCTTT
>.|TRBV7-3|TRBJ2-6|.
CASSVGFGANVLTF
TGTGCCAGCAGCGTCGGATTCGGGGCCAACGTCCTGACTTTC
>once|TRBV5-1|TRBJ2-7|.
CASRSSLGPAYEQYF
TGCGCCAGCCGTAGCTCGTTGGGGCCTGCCTACGAGCAGTACTTC
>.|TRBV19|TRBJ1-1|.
CASSTPLQGGLTEAFF
TGTGCCAGTAGTACCCCTTTACAGGGTGGCTTAACTGAAGCTTTCTTT
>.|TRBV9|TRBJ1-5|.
CASSEGEGGNPNQPQHF
TGTGCCAGCAGCGAAGGGGAGGGGGGGAACCCCAATCAGCCCCAGCATTTT
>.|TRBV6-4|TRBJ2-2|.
CASSPDQSTGELFF
TGTGCCAGCAGCCCGGACCAAAGCACCGGGGAGCTGTTTTTT
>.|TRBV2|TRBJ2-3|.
CASSEGRTPSSTDTQYF
TGTGCCAGCAGTGAAGGGAGGACTCCCTCTAGCACAGATACGCAGTATTTT
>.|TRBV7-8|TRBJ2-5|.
CASSPYRVYSETQYF
TGTGCCAGCAGCCCCTACAGGGTATACTCAGAGACCCAGTACTTC
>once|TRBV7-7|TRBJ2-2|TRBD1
CASSLVDRSNTGELFF
TGTGCTAGCAGCTTAGTGGACAGGTCCAACACCGGGGAGCTGTTTTTT
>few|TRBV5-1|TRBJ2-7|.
CASSLVPSPETYEQYF
TGCGCCAGCAGCTTGGTCCCTAGCCCCGAGACCTACGAGCAGTACTTC
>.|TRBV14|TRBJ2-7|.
CASSQRSAYEQYF
TGTGCCAGCAGCCAGCGTAGCGCCTACGAGCAGTACTTC
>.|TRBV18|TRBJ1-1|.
CASSPRQYGRVGKTEAFF
TGTGCCAGCTCACCCAGGCAGTACGGTCGGGTCGGGAAGACTGAAGCTTTCTTT
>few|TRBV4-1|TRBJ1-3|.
CASSHPGLGNTIYF
TGCGCCAGCAGCCATCCGGGATTAGGTAACACCATATATTTT
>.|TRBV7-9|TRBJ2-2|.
CASSPLTRNTGELFF
TGTGCCAGCAGCCCTCTGACTAGGAACACCGGGGAGCTGTTTTTT
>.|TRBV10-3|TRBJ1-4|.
CASQQGVNEKLFF
TGTGCCAGCCAACAGGGTGTTAATGAAAAACTGTTTTTT
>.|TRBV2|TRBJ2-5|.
CASSEGGQGWTQYF
TGTGCCAGCAGTGAAGGTGGCCAAGGGTGGACCCAGTACTTC
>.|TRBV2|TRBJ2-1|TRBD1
CASRPDRGGEQFF
TGTGCCAGCAGGCCGGACAGGGGAGGTGAGCAGTTCTTC
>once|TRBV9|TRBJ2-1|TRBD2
CASSGGTSGVSYNEQFF
TGTGCCAGCAGCGGCGGGACTAGCGGGGTATCCTACAATGAGCAGTTCTTC
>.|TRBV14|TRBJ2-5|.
CASSQRGETQYF
TGTGCCAGCAGCCAAAGGGGGGAGACCCAGTACTTC
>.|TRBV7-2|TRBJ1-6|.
CASSSRSGRENSPLHF
TGTGCCAGCAGCTCCCGATCGGGCAGAGAGAATTCACCCCTCCACTTT
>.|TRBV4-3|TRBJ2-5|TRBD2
CASSRTGTSGTETQYF
TGCGCCAGCAGCCGAACCGGGACTAGCGGAACTGAGACCCAGTACTTC
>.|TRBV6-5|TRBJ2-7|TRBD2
CASSSLAGGSSYEQYF
TGTGCCAGCAGTTCCCTAGCGGGAGGGAGCTCCTACGAGCAGTACTTC
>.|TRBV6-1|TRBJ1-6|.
CASSERGAHNSPLHF
TGTGCCAGCAGTGAAAGAGGGGCCCATAATTCACCCCTCCACTTT
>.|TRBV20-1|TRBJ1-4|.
CSTIGEKLFF
TGCAGCACCATAGGTGAAAAACTGTTTTTT
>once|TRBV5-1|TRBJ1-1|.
CASSFIDGNTEAFF
TGCGCCAGCAGCTTCATCGACGGCAACACTGAAGCTTTCTTT
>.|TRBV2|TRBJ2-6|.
CASSPAAGFGANVLTF
TGTGCCAGCAGCCCGGCGGCGGGCTTCGGGGCCAACGTCCTGACTTTC
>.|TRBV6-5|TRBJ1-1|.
CAVGGKRNTEAFF
TGTGCCGTAGGAGGAAAACGGAACACTGAAGCTTTCTTT
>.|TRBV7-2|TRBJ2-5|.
CASSRGGPLKGQYF
TGTGCCAGCAGCAGGGGGGGTCCCCTAAAAGGCCAGTACTTC
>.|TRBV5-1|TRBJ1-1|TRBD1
CASSSGTGIRGVAFF
TGCGCCAGCAGCTCCGGGACAGGCATCCGGGGCGTAGCTTTCTTT
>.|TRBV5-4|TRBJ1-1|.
CASSLDYSNTEAFF
TGTGCCAGCAGCTTAGATTATTCGAACACTGAAGCTTTCTTT
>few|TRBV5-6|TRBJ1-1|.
CASSSGAGAILNEAFF
TGTGCCAGCAGCTCCGGGGCAGGGGCCATCCTGAATGAAGCTTTCTTT
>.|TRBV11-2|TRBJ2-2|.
CASSRTNTGELFF
TGTGCCAGCAGCAGAACGAACACCGGGGAGCTGTTTTTT
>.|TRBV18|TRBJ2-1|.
CASSPVSYNEQFF
TGTGCCAGCTCACCTGTATCCTACAATGAGCAGTTCTTC
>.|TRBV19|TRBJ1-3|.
CASSMEALGAGNTIYF
TGTGCCAGTAGTATGGAGGCCCTTGGCGCTGGAAACACCATATATTTT
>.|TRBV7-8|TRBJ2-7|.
CASSLAGDLNEQYF
TGTGCCAGCAGCTTAGCGGGAGACCTCAACGAGCAGTACTTC